This entry describes one T cell receptor beta chain. This sample is part of a study of blood T cell repertoires in COVID-19. Overall study context: Acute-phase and convalescent COVID-19 samples originated in the United States, Italy and Spain. In each case, the material was cDNA or gDNA derived from T cells, B-cell-depleted T cells, or PBMCs.

TCRdb's copy holds only in-frame clones and misses some; the assay was immunoSEQ multiplex PCR. The table has approximately 130,000 clones, roughly 90% seen once. Germline V gene data show CDR1 as LNHDA and CDR2 as SQIVND (reference sequence). The CDR3 is made up of 14 amino acids. Trimming left V 1 base short and J 0 bases short, with 7 bases between. The clonotype comes from a man over 45 with acute or convalescent COVID-19. V and J are TRBV19 and TRBJ2-7; D uncertain. The sample taken for sequencing was peripheral blood. CDR3 nucleotide sequence: TGTGCCAGTAGTATAGGCCAGAACTCCTACGAGCAGTACTTC. It translates to CASSIGQNSYEQYF. The full variable domain, rest sourced from reference TRBV19 and TRBJ2-7, is DGGITQSPKYLFRKEGQNVTLSCEQNLNHDAMYWYRQDPGQGLRLIYYSQIVNDFQKGDIAEGYSVSREKKESFPLTVTSAQKNPTAFYLCASSIGQNSYEQYFGPGTRLTVT.